Below are 10 T cell receptor beta chains sequenced from a single sample in a study of shared clonotypes between healthy human individuals. Measured with immunoSEQ multiplex PCR; TCRdb has only the in-frame clones, and not every one. Of millions of clones in the sample, roughly nine tenths were seen once. Sequencing was carried out using naive CD4+ T cells sorted from blood. Subset defined: CD45RA+ positively selected. These receptors originate from a man in his late teens or twenties in good health.

The genes are TRBV27 and TRBJ1-2; 11 bases agree with TRBD1. Per the germline V gene, CDR1 is MNHEY and CDR2 is SMNVEV (reference sequence). This CDR3 spans 16 amino acids. V dropped 5 bases and J dropped 1; count of bases not matched to a gene: 6. CDR3 in DNA: TGTGCCAGCAGTCTAACCGGGACAGGGGGTAACTATGGCTACACCTTC. This sequence encodes CASSLTGTGGNYGYTF.

The rearrangement uses TRBV7-2 and TRBJ1-3; no clear D gene. Trimming took 0 bases from V and 0 from J, leaving 6 bases between them. Germline V lookup: CDR1 SGHTA, CDR2 FQGNSA. The CDR3 is made up of 15 amino acids. CDR3: CASSLAAPSGNTIYF. The CDR3 DNA reads TGTGCCAGCAGCTTAGCTGCCCCCTCTGGAAACACCATATATTTT. Combining the CDR3 with reference TRBV7-2 and TRBJ1-3 gives the whole variable domain GAGVSQSPSNKVTEKGKDVELRCDPISGHTALYWYRQSLGQGLEFLIYFQGNSAPDKSGLPSDRFSAERTGGSVSTLTIQRTQQEDSAVYLCASSLAAPSGNTIYFGEGSWLTVV.

Only one count was recorded for this clone. This chain uses TRBV2 with TRBJ2-7; 8 nucleotides match TRBD2. The germline V gene encodes CDR1 SNHLY and CDR2 FYNNEI. J was trimmed by 3 bases and V by 5 bases; bases with no gene match: 9. CDR3 length: 15 amino acids. The chain's CDR3 is CASSTQAGEFYEQYF. The CDR3 bases are TGTGCCAGCAGTACACAAGCGGGAGAGTTCTACGAGCAGTACTTC.

J is TRBJ2-1 and V is TRBV5-1; D may correspond to TRBD1 or TRBD2 (5 bases each). Trimming took off 4 bases at V and 7 bases at J, with 15 bases between the two ends. Germline V CDR1 and CDR2: SGHRS, YFSETQ. The CDR3 is made up of 14 amino acids. CDR3 sequence reads: CASSQGPATNEQFF. Here the CDR3 DNA reads TGCGCCAGCAGCCAGGGACCCGCGACGAATGAGCAGTTCTTC.

This clone has more than one count but fewer than ten. V is TRBV9 and J is TRBJ2-3; no clear D gene. There are 15 residues in the CDR3. CDR1 SGDLS and CDR2 YYNGEE come from the germline V gene. The ends were cut back, 2 bases at V and 3 bases at J, with 13 bases in the middle. CDR3 protein: CASSVLGMGTDTQYF. The CDR3 coding sequence is TGTGCCAGCAGCGTCCTAGGGATGGGTACAGATACGCAGTATTTT.

The chain carries TRBV5-1 and TRBJ2-7, with 7 bases that match TRBD1. CDR1 and CDR2 (germline): SGHRS, YFSETQ. With V trimmed by 5 bases and J by 0 bases, 8 bases remained unmatched. The CDR3 runs 15 residues. The CDR3 DNA sequence: TGCGCCAGCAGGAAAGGACAGGAGAGCTCCTACGAGCAGTACTTC. Translated, it gives CASRKGQESSYEQYF.

Turning to this clone: The sample has other DNA sequences that encode this CDR3 too. The CDR3, as DNA: TGTGCCAGCTCACCCCCTACGGGACCGAACACCGGGGAGCTGTTTTTT. It yields the protein CASSPPTGPNTGELFF. The genes are TRBV18 and TRBJ2-2; D is possibly TRBD1 or TRBD2 (5 bases each). The CDR3 has 16 residues. The V end lost 3 bases, the J end lost 0 bases, and 11 bases lay between the germline ends. From germline, CDR1 is KGHSH and CDR2 LQKENI. The full variable domain, with the rest looked up from reference TRBV18 and TRBJ2-2, is NAGVMQNPRHLVRRRGQEARLRCSPMKGHSHVYWYRQLPEEGLKFMVYLQKENIIDESGMPKERFSAEFPKEGPSILRIQQVVRGDSAAYFCASSPPTGPNTGELFFGEGSRLTVL.

The chain joins TRBV28 to TRBJ1-1; D remains ambiguous. This CDR3 has 14 residues. V gave up 4 bases and J gave up 5 bases, with 14 bases separating them. Germline lookup yields CDR1 MDHEN and CDR2 SYDVKM. The CDR3 DNA follows: TGTGCCAGCAGTTCCCCCCCCGGGCGGACTGAAGCTTTCTTT. Its protein product is CASSSPPGRTEAFF.

This rearrangement joins TRBV5-1 to TRBJ2-2; D perhaps matches TRBD2 (5 bases). CDR1 SGHRS and CDR2 YFSETQ come from the germline V gene. The CDR3 loop spans 15 amino acids. Trimming pared 1 base from V and 5 bases from J, leaving 12 bases between. The chain's CDR3 is CASSLSGDQTGELFF. The DNA of the CDR3 is TGCGCCAGCAGCTTGTCCGGGGATCAAACCGGGGAGCTGTTTTTT.

The rearrangement uses TRBV7-2 and TRBJ2-3; no firm D call. Per germline, CDR1 SGHTA and CDR2 FQGNSA. The CDR3 runs to 12 residues. Trimming removed 1 base from V and 7 bases from J, with 6 bases in between. The CDR3 loop is CASSLEGNTQYF. The CDR3 DNA reads TGTGCCAGCAGCTTAGAAGGGAATACGCAGTATTTT.